These T cell receptor beta chains were read from a single sample in a study of regulatory T cells in long-lasting Graves disease. TCRdb recomputed calls from the multiplex PCR reads with MiXCR, one row per CDR3 protein. Counted here are around 420,000 distinct CDR3 sequences, approximately 15% occurring once; the ten biggest clones make up approximately 7.8%. The same sample was also studied in work on T cells in Graves' hyperthyroidism and ophthalmopathy.

The specimen comprised peripheral blood mononuclear cells (PBMCs), sampled at new diagnosis, from a patient treated with antithyroid drugs. These receptors were taken from a woman aged 40 to 49 with Graves disease. CDR3s include the opening cysteine and the closing phenylalanine or tryptophan. D genes are given only for firm matches. Expanded clones are given a class, and other clones once, few, many or no size at all.

size: many
J: TRBJ2-5
V: TRBV20-1
D: TRBD2
DNA: TGCAGTGCTAGGTTAGCGGGGGCCCAAGAGACCCAGTACTTC
CDR3: CSARLAGAQETQYF

size: few
J: TRBJ2-7
V: TRBV20-1
D: .
DNA: TGCAGTGCTAGAGATGGGAGACTAAGCCCCTACGAGCAGTACTTC
CDR3: CSARDGRLSPYEQYF

size: many
J: TRBJ2-1
V: TRBV11-2
D: .
DNA: TGTGCCAGCAGCTCTCCCGCCGGTAATGAGCAGTTCTTC
CDR3: CASSSPAGNEQFF

size: many
J: TRBJ2-7
V: TRBV2
D: .
DNA: TGTGCCAGCAGTCCACAACAGGGCTACGAGCAGTACTTC
CDR3: CASSPQQGYEQYF

size: few
J: TRBJ2-7
V: TRBV18
D: .
DNA: TGTGCCAGTCGGGGCTTCAACGACCCCTACGAGCAGTACTTC
CDR3: CASRGFNDPYEQYF

size: few
J: TRBJ2-7
V: TRBV7-9
D: .
DNA: TGTGCCAGCAGTAAGGGGGGAGAGCAGTACTTC
CDR3: CASSKGGEQYF

size: many
J: TRBJ2-3
V: TRBV6-2/TRBV6-3
D: TRBD2
DNA: TGTGCCAGCGGAAGGCGGACTAGCGGCACAGATACGCAGTATTTT
CDR3: CASGRRTSGTDTQYF

size: .
J: TRBJ2-7
V: TRBV20-1
D: TRBD2
DNA: TGCAGTGCTAGGACAGCGGGAGTGGGGGAGCAGTACTTC
CDR3: CSARTAGVGEQYF

size: .
J: TRBJ2-2
V: TRBV12-5
D: .
DNA: TGTGCTAGTGGCCTCAGGGTTCGCGGGGAGCTGTTTTTT
CDR3: CASGLRVRGELFF

size: .
J: TRBJ1-1
V: TRBV10-3
D: .
DNA: TGTGCCATCAAGGGAGAACAGGGAAGGGCTTTCTTT
CDR3: CAIKGEQGRAFF

size: many
J: TRBJ1-4
V: TRBV6-5
D: .
DNA: TGTGCCAGCAGTTACTCCGGACCGTACAATGAAAAACTGTTTTTT
CDR3: CASSYSGPYNEKLFF

size: few
J: TRBJ2-7
V: TRBV29-1
D: TRBD1
DNA: TGCAGCGTTGGGTTACAGGGGAGCTATGACGAGCAGTACTTC
CDR3: CSVGLQGSYDEQYF

size: many
J: TRBJ2-1
V: TRBV28
D: .
DNA: TGTGCCAGCAGGTCAGTAGGCAATGAGCAGTTCTTC
CDR3: CASRSVGNEQFF

size: .
J: TRBJ1-1
V: TRBV20-1
D: TRBD1
DNA: TGCAGTGCTAGGGACAGGTCCCCCACTGAAGCTTTCTTT
CDR3: CSARDRSPTEAFF

size: .
J: TRBJ1-1
V: TRBV19
D: .
DNA: TGTGCCAGTAGTATTGGGGTGGGCCGGGCCACTGAAGCTTTCTTT
CDR3: CASSIGVGRATEAFF

size: few
J: TRBJ2-1
V: TRBV29-1
D: .
DNA: TGCAGCGTTCGGGACTTTGAGCAGTTCTTC
CDR3: CSVRDFEQFF

size: many
J: TRBJ2-1
V: TRBV7-8
D: .
DNA: TGTGCCAGCAGCATCGGAGGACGGAGCTCCTACAATGAGCAGTTCTTC
CDR3: CASSIGGRSSYNEQFF

size: few
J: TRBJ2-7
V: TRBV6-1
D: .
DNA: TGTGCCAGCAGTGAACTTGACAGAGTAGAAATTAACGAGCAGTACTTC
CDR3: CASSELDRVEINEQYF

size: .
J: TRBJ1-1
V: TRBV6-2/TRBV6-3
D: .
DNA: TGTGCCAGCAGTCTACGCGCAGGGGCCACTGAAGCTTTCTTT
CDR3: CASSLRAGATEAFF

size: .
J: TRBJ2-3
V: TRBV29-1
D: TRBD1
DNA: TGCAGCGTTGAGATGACAGGGTGGAACACAGATACGCAGTATTTT
CDR3: CSVEMTGWNTDTQYF

size: many
J: TRBJ1-5
V: TRBV12-3/TRBV12-4
D: TRBD1
DNA: TGTGCCAGCAGTCGACAGGGGTTTCAGCCCCAGCATTTT
CDR3: CASSRQGFQPQHF

size: many
J: TRBJ2-1
V: TRBV27
D: TRBD2
DNA: TGTGCCAGCAGTTCACTAGCGGGAGAATGGGGCAATGAGCAGTTCTTC
CDR3: CASSSLAGEWGNEQFF

size: many
J: TRBJ2-1
V: TRBV11-1
D: TRBD2
DNA: TGTGCCAGCAGCACCGGACTAGCGGAAAACAATGAGCAGTTCTTC
CDR3: CASSTGLAENNEQFF

size: many
J: TRBJ1-1
V: TRBV3-1
D: .
DNA: TGTGCCAGCAGCGACATAAGAGGGGCGAAAGCTTTCTTT
CDR3: CASSDIRGAKAFF

size: .
J: TRBJ2-7
V: TRBV7-3
D: .
DNA: TGTGCCAGCAGCTATGCCGGGACATCGGCCTACGAGCAGTACTTC
CDR3: CASSYAGTSAYEQYF

size: many
J: TRBJ2-3
V: TRBV11-2
D: .
DNA: TGTGCCAGCAGCTTTAATCCGGCGCAGGGTACGCAGTATTTT
CDR3: CASSFNPAQGTQYF

size: many
J: TRBJ1-2
V: TRBV7-6
D: .
DNA: TGTGCCAGCAGCTCGGACAATACCTATGGCTACACCTTC
CDR3: CASSSDNTYGYTF

size: few
J: TRBJ2-1
V: TRBV6-1
D: .
DNA: TGTGCCAGCAGACAACAGGGATACAATGAGCAGTTCTTC
CDR3: CASRQQGYNEQFF

size: many
J: TRBJ1-2
V: TRBV19
D: .
DNA: TGTGCCAGTAGTATAGGCCAGCGAAACAACTATGGCTACACCTTC
CDR3: CASSIGQRNNYGYTF

size: many
J: TRBJ2-7
V: TRBV10-3
D: .
DNA: TGTGCCATCAGTGAGCGAGCCTACGAGCAGTACTTC
CDR3: CAISERAYEQYF

size: many
J: TRBJ2-3
V: TRBV9
D: TRBD2
DNA: TGTGCCAGCAGCGCGGGACTAGCGGGAACCCGCTCAGATACGCAGTATTTT
CDR3: CASSAGLAGTRSDTQYF

size: many
J: TRBJ2-3
V: TRBV12-3/TRBV12-4
D: TRBD2
DNA: TGTGCCAGCACTCCGGGACTAGCTCCCCAACATACGCAGTATTTT
CDR3: CASTPGLAPQHTQYF

size: many
J: TRBJ2-1
V: TRBV2
D: TRBD1
DNA: TGTGCCAGCAGTGCGAACAGGGGGTACAATGAGCAGTTCTTC
CDR3: CASSANRGYNEQFF

size: few
J: TRBJ1-5
V: TRBV6-1
D: .
DNA: TGTGCCAGCAAAACAGGGTCGGCTAAGCCCCAGCATTTT
CDR3: CASKTGSAKPQHF

size: many
J: TRBJ2-7
V: TRBV7-2
D: .
DNA: TGTGCCAGCAGCGACACTAGCTCAAGCTCCTACGAGCAGTACTTC
CDR3: CASSDTSSSSYEQYF

size: many
J: TRBJ2-1
V: TRBV20-1
D: TRBD2
DNA: TGCAGTGCTAGAACTCCGCAGGGGACTAGCGGATACAATGAGCAGTTCTTC
CDR3: CSARTPQGTSGYNEQFF

size: .
J: TRBJ2-1
V: TRBV11-3
D: TRBD2
DNA: TGTGCCAGCAGACCCGGGACTAGCGGTGAGCAGTTCTTC
CDR3: CASRPGTSGEQFF

size: many
J: TRBJ1-2
V: TRBV28
D: .
DNA: TGTGCCAGCAGCCTAAAACCGCAGGGGACATATGGCTACACCTTC
CDR3: CASSLKPQGTYGYTF

size: few
J: TRBJ1-6
V: TRBV5-5
D: .
DNA: TGTGCCAGCAGGCCGGGGAGCGTAGGGTCACCCCTCCACTTT
CDR3: CASRPGSVGSPLHF

size: many
J: TRBJ2-5
V: TRBV27
D: TRBD2
DNA: TGTGCCAGCAGTTCCTGGACTAGCGGAGAGACCCAGTACTTC
CDR3: CASSSWTSGETQYF

size: many
J: TRBJ2-7
V: TRBV11-1
D: .
DNA: TGTGCCAGCAGCGACCTTAATCGGGGTTACGAGCAGTACTTC
CDR3: CASSDLNRGYEQYF

size: many
J: TRBJ1-1
V: TRBV2
D: .
DNA: TGTGCCAGCAGTGAAAGACCGAGGAGTACTGAAGCTTTCTTT
CDR3: CASSERPRSTEAFF

size: few
J: TRBJ2-5
V: TRBV5-5
D: .
DNA: TGTGCCAGCAGTACCGGGACGAGGAGGGAGGAGACCCAGTACTTC
CDR3: CASSTGTRREETQYF

size: many
J: TRBJ1-1
V: TRBV11-3
D: .
DNA: TGTGCCAGCAGCTTCGACAGATTACCTTTCTTT
CDR3: CASSFDRLPFF

size: many
J: TRBJ2-3
V: TRBV7-9
D: TRBD2
DNA: TGTGCCAGCAGCTTAGGCGGCGGGAGGGCCGTGGATACGCAGTATTTT
CDR3: CASSLGGGRAVDTQYF

size: many
J: TRBJ2-1
V: TRBV10-3
D: TRBD1
DNA: TGTGCCGTACAGGGGGCGCTCAGCTATGAGCAGTTCTTC
CDR3: CAVQGALSYEQFF

size: few
J: TRBJ2-1
V: TRBV6-2/TRBV6-3
D: TRBD2
DNA: TGTGCCAGCAGTTACTCAACCCTAGCGGGATACAATGAGCAGTTCTTC
CDR3: CASSYSTLAGYNEQFF

size: many
J: TRBJ2-1
V: TRBV7-8
D: .
DNA: TGTGCCAGCGGTAGCGGAGCCTACAATGAGCAGTTCTTC
CDR3: CASGSGAYNEQFF

size: .
J: TRBJ1-5
V: TRBV10-2
D: TRBD1
DNA: TGCGCCAGCAGTGAGATAGGGGGCCGCAATCAGCCCCAGCATTTT
CDR3: CASSEIGGRNQPQHF

size: many
J: TRBJ1-1
V: TRBV2
D: .
DNA: TGTGCCAGCAGTGATGGGAGGGGTACTGAAGCTTTCTTT
CDR3: CASSDGRGTEAFF

size: many
J: TRBJ2-2
V: TRBV12-3/TRBV12-4
D: .
DNA: TGTGCCAGCAGTGAGATATACGGGTTGAACACCGGGGAGCTGTTTTTT
CDR3: CASSEIYGLNTGELFF

size: few
J: TRBJ2-3
V: TRBV6-2/TRBV6-3
D: .
DNA: TGTGCCAGCAGTTACAAGCCAGATACGCAGTATTTT
CDR3: CASSYKPDTQYF

size: many
J: TRBJ2-2
V: TRBV20-1
D: .
DNA: TGCAGTGCTGCTGGACTGACTGGCGGGGAGCTGTTTTTT
CDR3: CSAAGLTGGELFF

size: many
J: TRBJ2-2
V: TRBV14
D: TRBD2
DNA: TGTGCCAGCAGCCCGCTAGCGGGAGTTATCACCGGGGAGCTGTTTTTT
CDR3: CASSPLAGVITGELFF

size: many
J: TRBJ2-5
V: TRBV20-1
D: TRBD1
DNA: TGCAGTGCCAAACAAATTGGGACAGGGGATAGCCAAGAGACCCAGTACTTC
CDR3: CSAKQIGTGDSQETQYF